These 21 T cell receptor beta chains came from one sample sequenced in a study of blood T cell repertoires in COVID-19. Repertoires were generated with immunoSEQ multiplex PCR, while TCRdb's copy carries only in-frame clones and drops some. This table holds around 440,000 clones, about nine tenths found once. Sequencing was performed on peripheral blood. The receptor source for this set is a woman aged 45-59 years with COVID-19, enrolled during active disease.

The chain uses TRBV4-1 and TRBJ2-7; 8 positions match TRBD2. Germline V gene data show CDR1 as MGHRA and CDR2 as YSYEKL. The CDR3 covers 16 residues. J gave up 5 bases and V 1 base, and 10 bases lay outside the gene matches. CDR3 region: CASSQVGRGGGNEQYF. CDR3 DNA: TGCGCCAGCAGCCAAGTTGGAAGAGGCGGGGGGAACGAGCAGTACTTC.

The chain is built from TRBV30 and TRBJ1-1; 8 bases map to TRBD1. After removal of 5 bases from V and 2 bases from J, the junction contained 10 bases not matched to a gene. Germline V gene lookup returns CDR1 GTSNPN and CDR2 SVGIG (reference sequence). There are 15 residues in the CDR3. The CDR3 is CAWAKATGANTEAFF. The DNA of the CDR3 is TGTGCCTGGGCGAAAGCGACAGGGGCAAACACTGAAGCTTTCTTT.

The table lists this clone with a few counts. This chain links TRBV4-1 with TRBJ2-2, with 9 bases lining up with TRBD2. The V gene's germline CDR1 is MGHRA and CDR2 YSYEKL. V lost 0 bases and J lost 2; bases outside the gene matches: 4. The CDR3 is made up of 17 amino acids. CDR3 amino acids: CASSQEIAGANTGELFF. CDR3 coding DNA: TGCGCCAGCAGCCAAGAGATAGCGGGGGCTAACACCGGGGAGCTGTTTTTT.

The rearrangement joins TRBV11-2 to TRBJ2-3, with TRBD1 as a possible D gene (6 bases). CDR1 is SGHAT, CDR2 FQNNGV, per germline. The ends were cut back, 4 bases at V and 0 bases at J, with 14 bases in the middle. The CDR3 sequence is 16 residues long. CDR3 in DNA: TGTGCCAGCAGCTCACGGACAGAGGGTAGCACAGATACGCAGTATTTT. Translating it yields CASSSRTEGSTDTQYF.

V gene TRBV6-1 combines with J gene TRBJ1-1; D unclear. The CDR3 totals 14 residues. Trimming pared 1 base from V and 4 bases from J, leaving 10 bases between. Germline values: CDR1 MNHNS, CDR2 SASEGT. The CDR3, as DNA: TGTGCCAGCAGTGAAGAAGGAACAGCCACTGAAGCTTTCTTT. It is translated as CASSEEGTATEAFF.

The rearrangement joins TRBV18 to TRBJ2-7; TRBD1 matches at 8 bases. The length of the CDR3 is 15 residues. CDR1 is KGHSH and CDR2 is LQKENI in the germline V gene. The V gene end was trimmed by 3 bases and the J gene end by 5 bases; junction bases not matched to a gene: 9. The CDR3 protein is CASSPPQGAPHEQYF. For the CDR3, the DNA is TGTGCCAGCTCACCCCCGCAGGGGGCGCCCCACGAGCAGTACTTC. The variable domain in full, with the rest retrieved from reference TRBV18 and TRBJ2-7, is NAGVMQNPRHLVRRRGQEARLRCSPMKGHSHVYWYRQLPEEGLKFMVYLQKENIIDESGMPKERFSAEFPKEGPSILRIQQVVRGDSAAYFCASSPPQGAPHEQYFGPGTRLTVT.

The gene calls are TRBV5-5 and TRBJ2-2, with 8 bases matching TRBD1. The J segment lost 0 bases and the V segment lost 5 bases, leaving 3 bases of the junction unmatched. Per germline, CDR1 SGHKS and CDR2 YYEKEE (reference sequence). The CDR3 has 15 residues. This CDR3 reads CASRLGQANTGELFF. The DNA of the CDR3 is TGTGCCAGCAGGCTGGGACAGGCGAACACCGGGGAGCTGTTTTTT.

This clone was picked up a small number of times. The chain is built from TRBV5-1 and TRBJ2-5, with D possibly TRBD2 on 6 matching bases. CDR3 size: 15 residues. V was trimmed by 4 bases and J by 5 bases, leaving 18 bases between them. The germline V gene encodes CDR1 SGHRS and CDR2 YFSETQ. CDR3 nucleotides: TGCGCCAGCAGCCCGGAAAATTGGGGAGGTGAGACCCAGTACTTC. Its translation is CASSPENWGGETQYF.

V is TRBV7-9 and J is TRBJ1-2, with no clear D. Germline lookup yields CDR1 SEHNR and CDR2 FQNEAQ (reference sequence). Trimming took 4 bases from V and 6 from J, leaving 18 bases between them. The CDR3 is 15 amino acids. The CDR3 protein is CASSSPSGDFNGYTF. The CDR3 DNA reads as TGTGCCAGCAGCTCCCCTTCCGGGGATTTCAATGGCTACACCTTC.

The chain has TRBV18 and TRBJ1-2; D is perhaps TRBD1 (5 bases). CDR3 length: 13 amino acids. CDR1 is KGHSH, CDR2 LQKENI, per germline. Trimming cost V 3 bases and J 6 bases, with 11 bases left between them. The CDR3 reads CASSPKGADGYTF. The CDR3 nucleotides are TGTGCCAGCTCACCGAAAGGGGCGGATGGCTACACCTTC.

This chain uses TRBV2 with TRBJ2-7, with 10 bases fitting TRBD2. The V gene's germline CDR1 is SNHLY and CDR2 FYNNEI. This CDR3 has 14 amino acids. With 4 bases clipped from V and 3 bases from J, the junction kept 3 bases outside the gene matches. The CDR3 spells CASSGERGGYEQYF. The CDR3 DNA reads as TGTGCCAGCAGTGGCGAGCGGGGGGGCTACGAGCAGTACTTC.

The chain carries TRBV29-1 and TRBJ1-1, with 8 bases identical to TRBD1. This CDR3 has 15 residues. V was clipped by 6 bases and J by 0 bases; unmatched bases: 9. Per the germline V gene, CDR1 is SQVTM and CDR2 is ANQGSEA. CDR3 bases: TGCAGCGTGCGACAGGGGCGACAGATGAACACTGAAGCTTTCTTT. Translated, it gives CSVRQGRQMNTEAFF.

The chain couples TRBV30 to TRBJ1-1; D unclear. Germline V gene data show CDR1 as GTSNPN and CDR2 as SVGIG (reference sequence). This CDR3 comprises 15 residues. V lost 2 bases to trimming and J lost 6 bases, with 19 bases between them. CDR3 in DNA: TGTGCCTGGAGTAAGCGGAGCGGGGTCCAAGCTGAAGCTTTCTTT. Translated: CAWSKRSGVQAEAFF.

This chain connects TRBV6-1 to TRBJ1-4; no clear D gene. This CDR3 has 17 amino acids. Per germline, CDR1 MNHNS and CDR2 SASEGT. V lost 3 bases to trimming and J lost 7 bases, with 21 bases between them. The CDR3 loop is CASSDLGLEGWGEKLFF. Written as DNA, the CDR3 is TGTGCCAGCAGTGACCTAGGATTAGAGGGATGGGGTGAAAAACTGTTTTTT.

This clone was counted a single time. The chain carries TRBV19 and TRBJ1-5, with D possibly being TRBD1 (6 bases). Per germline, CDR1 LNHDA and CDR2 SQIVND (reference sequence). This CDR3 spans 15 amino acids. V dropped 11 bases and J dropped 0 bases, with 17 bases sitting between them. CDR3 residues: CASRYRDNSNQPQHF. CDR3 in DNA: TGTGCCTCTCGCTACAGGGATAATAGCAATCAGCCCCAGCATTTT.

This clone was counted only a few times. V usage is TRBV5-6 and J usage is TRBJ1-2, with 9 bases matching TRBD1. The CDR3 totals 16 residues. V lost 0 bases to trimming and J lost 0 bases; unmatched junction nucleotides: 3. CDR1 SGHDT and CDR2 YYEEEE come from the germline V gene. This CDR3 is CASSLAGQGPNYGYTF. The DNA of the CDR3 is TGTGCCAGCAGCTTGGCGGGACAGGGCCCTAACTATGGCTACACCTTC.

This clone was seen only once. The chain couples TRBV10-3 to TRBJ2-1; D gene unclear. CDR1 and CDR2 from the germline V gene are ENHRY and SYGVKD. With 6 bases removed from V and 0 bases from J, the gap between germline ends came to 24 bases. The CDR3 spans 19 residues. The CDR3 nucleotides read TGTGCCATCAGCCCGGTGGGTGGAGAGCCAAGAAGCTCCTACAATGAGCAGTTCTTC. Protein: CAISPVGGEPRSSYNEQFF.

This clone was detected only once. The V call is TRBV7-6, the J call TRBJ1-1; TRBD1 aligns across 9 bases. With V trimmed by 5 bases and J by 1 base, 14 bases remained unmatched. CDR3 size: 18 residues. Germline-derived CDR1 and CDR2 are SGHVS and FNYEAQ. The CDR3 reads CASSPLSGTGPRNTEAFF. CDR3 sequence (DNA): TGTGCCAGCAGCCCACTCTCCGGGACAGGGCCAAGGAACACTGAAGCTTTCTTT.

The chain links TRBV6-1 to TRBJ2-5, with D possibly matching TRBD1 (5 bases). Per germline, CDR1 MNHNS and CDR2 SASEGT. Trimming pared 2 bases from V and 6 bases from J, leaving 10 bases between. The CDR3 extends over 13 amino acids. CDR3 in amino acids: CASSEPRVQTQYF. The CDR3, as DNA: TGTGCCAGCAGTGAACCCAGGGTACAGACCCAGTACTTC.

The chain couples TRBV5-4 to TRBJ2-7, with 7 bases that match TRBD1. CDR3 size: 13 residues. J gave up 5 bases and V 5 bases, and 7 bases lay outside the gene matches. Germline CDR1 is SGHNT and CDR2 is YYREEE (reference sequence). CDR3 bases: TGTGCCAGCAGTTGGGGACAGCCGAACGAGCAGTACTTC. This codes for CASSWGQPNEQYF.

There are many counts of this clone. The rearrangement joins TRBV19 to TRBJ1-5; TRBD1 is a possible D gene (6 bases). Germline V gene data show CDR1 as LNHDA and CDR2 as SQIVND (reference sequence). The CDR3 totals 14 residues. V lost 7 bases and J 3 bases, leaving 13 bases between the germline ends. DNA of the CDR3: TGTGCCAGTAATATCAGGGGAAACAATCAGCCCCAGCATTTT. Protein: CASNIRGNNQPQHF.